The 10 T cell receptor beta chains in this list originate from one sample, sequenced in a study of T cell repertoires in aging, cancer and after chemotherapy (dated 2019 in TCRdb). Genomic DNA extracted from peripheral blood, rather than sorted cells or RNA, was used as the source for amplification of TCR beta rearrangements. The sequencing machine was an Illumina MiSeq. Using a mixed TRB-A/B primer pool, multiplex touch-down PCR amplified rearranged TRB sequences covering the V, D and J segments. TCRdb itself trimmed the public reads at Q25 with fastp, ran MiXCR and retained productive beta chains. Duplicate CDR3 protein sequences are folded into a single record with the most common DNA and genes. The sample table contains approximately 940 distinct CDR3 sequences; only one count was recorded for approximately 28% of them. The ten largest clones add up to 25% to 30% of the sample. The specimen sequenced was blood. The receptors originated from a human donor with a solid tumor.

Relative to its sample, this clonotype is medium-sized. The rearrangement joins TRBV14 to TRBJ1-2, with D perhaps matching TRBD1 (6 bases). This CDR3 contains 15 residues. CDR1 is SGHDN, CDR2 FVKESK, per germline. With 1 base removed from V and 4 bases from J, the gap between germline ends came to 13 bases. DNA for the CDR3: TGTGCCAGCAGCCAAGCGGGGGCGGGCGGCTATGGCTACACCTTC. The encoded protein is CASSQAGAGGYGYTF.

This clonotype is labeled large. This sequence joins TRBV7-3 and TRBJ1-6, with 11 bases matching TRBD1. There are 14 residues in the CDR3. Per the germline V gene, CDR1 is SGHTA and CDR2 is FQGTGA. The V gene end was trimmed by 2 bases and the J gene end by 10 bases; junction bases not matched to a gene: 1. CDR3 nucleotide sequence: TGTGCCAGCAGCTTAGGGACAGGGGGATCACCCCTCCACTTT. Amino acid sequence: CASSLGTGGSPLHF.

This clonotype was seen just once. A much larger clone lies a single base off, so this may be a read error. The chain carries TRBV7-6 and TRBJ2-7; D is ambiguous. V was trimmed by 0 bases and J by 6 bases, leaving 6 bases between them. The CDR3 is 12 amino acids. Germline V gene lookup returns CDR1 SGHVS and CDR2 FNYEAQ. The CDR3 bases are TGTGCCAGCAGCTTAGCGTCCCGCGAGCAGTACTTC. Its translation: CASSLASREQYF.

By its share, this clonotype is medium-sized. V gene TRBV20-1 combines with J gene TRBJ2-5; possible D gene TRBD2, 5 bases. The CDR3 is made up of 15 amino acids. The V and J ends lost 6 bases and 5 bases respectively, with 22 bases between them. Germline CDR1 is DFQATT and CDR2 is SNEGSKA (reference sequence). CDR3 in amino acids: CSAPPRHLTGETQYF. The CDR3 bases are TGCAGTGCACCCCCCCGCCACCTTACGGGGGAGACCCAGTACTTC.

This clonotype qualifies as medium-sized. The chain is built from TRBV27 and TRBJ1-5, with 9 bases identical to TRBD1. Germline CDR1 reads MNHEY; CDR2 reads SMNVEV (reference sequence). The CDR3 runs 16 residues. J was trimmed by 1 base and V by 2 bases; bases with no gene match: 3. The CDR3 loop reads CASSLNGQGSNQPQHF. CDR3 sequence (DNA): TGTGCCAGCAGTTTAAACGGACAGGGGAGCAATCAGCCCCAGCATTTT.

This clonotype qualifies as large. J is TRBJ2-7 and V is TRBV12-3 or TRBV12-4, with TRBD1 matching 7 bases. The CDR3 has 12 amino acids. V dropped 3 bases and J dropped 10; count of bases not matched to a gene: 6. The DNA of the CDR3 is TGTGCCAGCAGTTTTCGGCGACAGGGTCAGTACTTC. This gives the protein CASSFRRQGQYF.

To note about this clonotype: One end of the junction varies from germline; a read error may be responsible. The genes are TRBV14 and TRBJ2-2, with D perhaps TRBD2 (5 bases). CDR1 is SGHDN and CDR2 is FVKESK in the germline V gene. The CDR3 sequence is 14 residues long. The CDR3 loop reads CASSPTRETVELFF. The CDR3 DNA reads TGTGCCAGCAGCCCCACTAGGGAAACCGTGGAGCTGTTTTTT.

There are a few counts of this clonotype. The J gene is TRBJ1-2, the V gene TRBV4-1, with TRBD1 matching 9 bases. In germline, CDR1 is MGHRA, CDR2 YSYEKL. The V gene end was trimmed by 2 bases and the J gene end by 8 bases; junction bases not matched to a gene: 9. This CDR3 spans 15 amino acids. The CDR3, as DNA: TGCGCCAGCAGCCAATTGACAGGGGGGCCACAGGGCTACACCTTC. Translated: CASSQLTGGPQGYTF.

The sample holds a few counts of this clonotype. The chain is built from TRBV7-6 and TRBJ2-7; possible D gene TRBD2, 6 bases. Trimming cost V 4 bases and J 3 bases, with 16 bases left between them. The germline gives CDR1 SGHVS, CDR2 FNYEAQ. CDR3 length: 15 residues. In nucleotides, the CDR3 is TGTGCCAGCAGCTACGGGCCCGACGGGGGCTACGAGCAGTACTTC. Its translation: CASSYGPDGGYEQYF.

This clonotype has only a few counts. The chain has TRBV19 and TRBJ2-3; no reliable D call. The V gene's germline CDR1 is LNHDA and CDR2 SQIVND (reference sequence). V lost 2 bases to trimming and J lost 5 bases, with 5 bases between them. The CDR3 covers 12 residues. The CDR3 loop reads CASSIIGDTQYF. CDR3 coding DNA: TGTGCCAGTAGTATAATCGGAGATACGCAGTATTTT.